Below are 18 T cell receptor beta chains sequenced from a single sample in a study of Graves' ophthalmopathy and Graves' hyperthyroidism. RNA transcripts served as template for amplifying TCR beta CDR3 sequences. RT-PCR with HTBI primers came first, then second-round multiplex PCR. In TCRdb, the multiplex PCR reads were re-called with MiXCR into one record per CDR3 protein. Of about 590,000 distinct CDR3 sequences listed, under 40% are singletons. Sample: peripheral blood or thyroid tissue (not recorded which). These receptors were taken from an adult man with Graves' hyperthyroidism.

The CDR3 DNA sequence: TGTGCCAGCAGTTCCCACGGGGAGTCCACTGAAGCTTTCTTT. The encoded protein is CASSSHGESTEAFF. The rearrangement uses TRBV6-5 and TRBJ1-1; D is unclear. This CDR3 has 14 residues. In germline, CDR1 is MNHEY, CDR2 SVGAGI. Trimming removed 4 bases from V and 4 bases from J, with 13 bases in between.

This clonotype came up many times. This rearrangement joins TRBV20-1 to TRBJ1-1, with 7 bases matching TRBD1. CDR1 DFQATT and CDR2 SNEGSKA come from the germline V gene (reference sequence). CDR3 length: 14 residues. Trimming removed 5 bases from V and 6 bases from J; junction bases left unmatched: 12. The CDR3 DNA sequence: TGCAGTGCTCCGAGACAGGGAAGCTCGTCTGAAGCTTTCTTT. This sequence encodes CSAPRQGSSSEAFF.

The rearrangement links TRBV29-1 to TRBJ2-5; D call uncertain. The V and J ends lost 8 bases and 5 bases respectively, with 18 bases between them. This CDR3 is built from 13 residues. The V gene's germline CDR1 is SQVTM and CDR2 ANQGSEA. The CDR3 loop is CSLDTARLETQYF. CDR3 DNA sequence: TGCAGCTTAGACACGGCGAGATTGGAGACCCAGTACTTC.

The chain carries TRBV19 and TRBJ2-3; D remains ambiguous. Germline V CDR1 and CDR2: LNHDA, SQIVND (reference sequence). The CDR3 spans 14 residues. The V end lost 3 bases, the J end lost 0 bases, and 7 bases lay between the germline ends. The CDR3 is CASSIVVSTDTQYF. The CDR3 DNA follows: TGTGCCAGTAGTATTGTGGTCAGCACAGATACGCAGTATTTT. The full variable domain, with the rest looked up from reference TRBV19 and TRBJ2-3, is DGGITQSPKYLFRKEGQNVTLSCEQNLNHDAMYWYRQDPGQGLRLIYYSQIVNDFQKGDIAEGYSVSREKKESFPLTVTSAQKNPTAFYLCASSIVVSTDTQYFGPGTRLTVL.

Here the CDR3 reads CASSQEAPTGGYTEAFF. The DNA of the CDR3 is TGTGCCAGCAGCCAAGAAGCTCCGACAGGGGGCTACACTGAAGCTTTCTTT. The chain employs TRBV3-1 and TRBJ1-1; 10 bases agree with TRBD1. The germline V gene encodes CDR1 LGHDT and CDR2 YNNKEL (reference sequence). J lost 3 bases, V lost 0 bases, and 7 bases had no gene match. The CDR3 runs to 17 residues. Combining the CDR3 with reference TRBV3-1 and TRBJ1-1 gives the whole variable domain DTAVSQTPKYLVTQMGNDKSIKCEQNLGHDTMYWYKQDSKKFLKIMFSYNNKELIINETVPNRFSPKSPDKAHLNLHINSLELGDSAVYFCASSQEAPTGGYTEAFFGQGTRLTVV.

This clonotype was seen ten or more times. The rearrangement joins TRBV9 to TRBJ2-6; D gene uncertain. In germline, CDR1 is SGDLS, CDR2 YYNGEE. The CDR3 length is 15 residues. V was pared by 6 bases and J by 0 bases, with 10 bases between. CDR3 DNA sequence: TGTGCCAGCACCTATTACCCCTCTGGGGCCAACGTCCTGACTTTC. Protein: CASTYYPSGANVLTF.

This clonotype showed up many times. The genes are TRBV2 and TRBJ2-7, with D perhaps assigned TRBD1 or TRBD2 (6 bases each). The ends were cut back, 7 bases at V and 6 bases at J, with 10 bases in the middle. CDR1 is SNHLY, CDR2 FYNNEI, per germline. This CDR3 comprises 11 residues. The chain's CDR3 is CASTSGAEQYF. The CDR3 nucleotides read TGTGCCAGCACTTCGGGGGCCGAGCAGTACTTC. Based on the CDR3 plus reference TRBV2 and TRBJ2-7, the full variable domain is EPEVTQTPSHQVTQMGQEVILRCVPISNHLYFYWYRQILGQKVEFLVSFYNNEISEKSEIFDDQFSVERPDGSNFTLKIRSTKLEDSAMYFCASTSGAEQYFGPGTRLTVT.

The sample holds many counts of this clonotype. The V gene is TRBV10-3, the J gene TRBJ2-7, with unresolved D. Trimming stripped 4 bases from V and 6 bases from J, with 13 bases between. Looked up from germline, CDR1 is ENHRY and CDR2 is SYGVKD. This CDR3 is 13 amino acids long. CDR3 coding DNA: TGTGCCATCAGTGCCGAGATTGACGGCGAGCAGTACTTC. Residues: CAISAEIDGEQYF.

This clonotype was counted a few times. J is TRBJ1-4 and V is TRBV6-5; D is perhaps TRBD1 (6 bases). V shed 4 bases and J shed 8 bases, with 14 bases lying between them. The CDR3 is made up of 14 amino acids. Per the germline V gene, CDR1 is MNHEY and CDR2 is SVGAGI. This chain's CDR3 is CASSSHRAREKLFF. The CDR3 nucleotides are TGTGCCAGCAGTTCCCACAGGGCCCGCGAAAAACTGTTTTTT.

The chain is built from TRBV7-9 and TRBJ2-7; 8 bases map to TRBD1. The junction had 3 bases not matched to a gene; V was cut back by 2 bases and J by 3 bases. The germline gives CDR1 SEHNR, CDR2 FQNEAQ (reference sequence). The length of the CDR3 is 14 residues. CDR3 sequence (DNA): TGTGCCAGCAGCTTAAACAGGGGGGACTACGAGCAGTACTTC. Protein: CASSLNRGDYEQYF. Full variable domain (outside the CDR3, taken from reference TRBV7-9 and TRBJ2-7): DTGVSQNPRHKITKRGQNVTFRCDPISEHNRLYWYRQTLGQGPEFLTYFQNEAQLEKSRLLSDRFSAERPKGSFSTLEIQRTEQGDSAMYLCASSLNRGDYEQYFGPGTRLTVT.

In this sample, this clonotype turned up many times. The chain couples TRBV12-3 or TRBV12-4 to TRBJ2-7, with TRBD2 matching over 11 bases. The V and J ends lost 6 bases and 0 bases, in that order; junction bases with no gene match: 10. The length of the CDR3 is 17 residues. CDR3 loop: CASSPGTSGLSSYEQYF. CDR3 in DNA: TGTGCCAGCAGCCCAGGGACTAGCGGACTGAGCTCCTACGAGCAGTACTTC.

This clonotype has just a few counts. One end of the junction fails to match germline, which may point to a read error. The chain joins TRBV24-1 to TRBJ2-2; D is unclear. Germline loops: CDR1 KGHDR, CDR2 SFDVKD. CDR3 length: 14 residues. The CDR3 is CASSLLTDTGELFF. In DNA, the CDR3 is TGTGCCAGCAGTTTGTTGACGGACACCGGGGAGCTGTTTTTT.

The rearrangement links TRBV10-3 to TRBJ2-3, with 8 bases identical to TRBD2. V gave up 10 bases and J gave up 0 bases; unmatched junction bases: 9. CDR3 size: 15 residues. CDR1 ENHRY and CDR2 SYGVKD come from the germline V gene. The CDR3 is CASRPSGSSTDTQYF. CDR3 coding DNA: TGTGCCAGCAGACCCAGCGGGAGTAGCACAGATACGCAGTATTTT.

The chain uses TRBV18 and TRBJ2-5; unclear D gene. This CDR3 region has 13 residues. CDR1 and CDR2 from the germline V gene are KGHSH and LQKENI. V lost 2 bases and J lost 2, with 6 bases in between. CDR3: CASSPSIQETQYF. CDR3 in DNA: TGTGCCAGCTCACCAAGTATTCAAGAGACCCAGTACTTC.

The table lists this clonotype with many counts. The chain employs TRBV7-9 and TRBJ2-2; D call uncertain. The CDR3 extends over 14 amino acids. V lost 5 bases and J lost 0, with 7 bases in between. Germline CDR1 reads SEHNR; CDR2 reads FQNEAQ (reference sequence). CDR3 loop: CASSTTANTGELFF. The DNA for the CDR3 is TGTGCCAGCAGCACCACAGCGAACACCGGGGAGCTGTTTTTT.

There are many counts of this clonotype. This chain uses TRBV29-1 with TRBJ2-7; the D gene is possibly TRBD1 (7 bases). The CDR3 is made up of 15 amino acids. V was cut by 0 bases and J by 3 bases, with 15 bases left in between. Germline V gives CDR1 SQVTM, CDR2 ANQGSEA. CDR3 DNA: TGCAGCGTTGAAGACCAGGGGGGAGCCCTCTACGAGCAGTACTTC. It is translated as CSVEDQGGALYEQYF.

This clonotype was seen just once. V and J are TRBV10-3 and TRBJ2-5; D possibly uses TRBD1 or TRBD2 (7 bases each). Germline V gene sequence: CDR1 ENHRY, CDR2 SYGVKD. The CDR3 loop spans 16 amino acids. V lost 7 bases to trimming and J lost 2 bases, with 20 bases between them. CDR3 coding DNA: TGTGCCATCATGTCACCCGACAGGGAGGGACAAGAGACCCAGTACTTC. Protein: CAIMSPDREGQETQYF.

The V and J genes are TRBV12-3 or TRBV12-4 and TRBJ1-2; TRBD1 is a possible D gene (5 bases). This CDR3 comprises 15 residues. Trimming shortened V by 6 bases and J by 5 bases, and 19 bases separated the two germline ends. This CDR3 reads CASRRGTVGGYGYTF. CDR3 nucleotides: TGTGCCAGCAGACGAGGGACCGTGGGGGGTTATGGCTACACCTTC.